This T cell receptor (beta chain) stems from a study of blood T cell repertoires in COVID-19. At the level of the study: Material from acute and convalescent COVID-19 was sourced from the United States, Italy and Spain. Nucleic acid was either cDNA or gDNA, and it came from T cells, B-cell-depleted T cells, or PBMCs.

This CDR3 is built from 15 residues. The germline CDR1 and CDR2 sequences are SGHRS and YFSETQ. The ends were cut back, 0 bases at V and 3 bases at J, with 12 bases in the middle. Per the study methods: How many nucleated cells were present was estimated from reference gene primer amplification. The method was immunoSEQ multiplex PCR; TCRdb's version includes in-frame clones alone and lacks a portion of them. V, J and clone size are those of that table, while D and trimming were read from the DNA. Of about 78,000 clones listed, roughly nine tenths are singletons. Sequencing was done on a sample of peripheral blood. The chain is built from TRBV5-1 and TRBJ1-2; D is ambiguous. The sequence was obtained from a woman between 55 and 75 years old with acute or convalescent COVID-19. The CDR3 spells CASSLDKAADYGYTF. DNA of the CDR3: TGCGCCAGCAGCTTGGATAAGGCAGCGGACTATGGCTACACCTTC. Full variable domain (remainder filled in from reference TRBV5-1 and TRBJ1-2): KAGVTQTPRYLIKTRGQQVTLSCSPISGHRSVSWYQQTPGQGLQFLFEYFSETQRNKGNFPGRFSGRQFSNSRSEMNVSTLELGDSALYLCASSLDKAADYGYTFGSGTRLTVV.